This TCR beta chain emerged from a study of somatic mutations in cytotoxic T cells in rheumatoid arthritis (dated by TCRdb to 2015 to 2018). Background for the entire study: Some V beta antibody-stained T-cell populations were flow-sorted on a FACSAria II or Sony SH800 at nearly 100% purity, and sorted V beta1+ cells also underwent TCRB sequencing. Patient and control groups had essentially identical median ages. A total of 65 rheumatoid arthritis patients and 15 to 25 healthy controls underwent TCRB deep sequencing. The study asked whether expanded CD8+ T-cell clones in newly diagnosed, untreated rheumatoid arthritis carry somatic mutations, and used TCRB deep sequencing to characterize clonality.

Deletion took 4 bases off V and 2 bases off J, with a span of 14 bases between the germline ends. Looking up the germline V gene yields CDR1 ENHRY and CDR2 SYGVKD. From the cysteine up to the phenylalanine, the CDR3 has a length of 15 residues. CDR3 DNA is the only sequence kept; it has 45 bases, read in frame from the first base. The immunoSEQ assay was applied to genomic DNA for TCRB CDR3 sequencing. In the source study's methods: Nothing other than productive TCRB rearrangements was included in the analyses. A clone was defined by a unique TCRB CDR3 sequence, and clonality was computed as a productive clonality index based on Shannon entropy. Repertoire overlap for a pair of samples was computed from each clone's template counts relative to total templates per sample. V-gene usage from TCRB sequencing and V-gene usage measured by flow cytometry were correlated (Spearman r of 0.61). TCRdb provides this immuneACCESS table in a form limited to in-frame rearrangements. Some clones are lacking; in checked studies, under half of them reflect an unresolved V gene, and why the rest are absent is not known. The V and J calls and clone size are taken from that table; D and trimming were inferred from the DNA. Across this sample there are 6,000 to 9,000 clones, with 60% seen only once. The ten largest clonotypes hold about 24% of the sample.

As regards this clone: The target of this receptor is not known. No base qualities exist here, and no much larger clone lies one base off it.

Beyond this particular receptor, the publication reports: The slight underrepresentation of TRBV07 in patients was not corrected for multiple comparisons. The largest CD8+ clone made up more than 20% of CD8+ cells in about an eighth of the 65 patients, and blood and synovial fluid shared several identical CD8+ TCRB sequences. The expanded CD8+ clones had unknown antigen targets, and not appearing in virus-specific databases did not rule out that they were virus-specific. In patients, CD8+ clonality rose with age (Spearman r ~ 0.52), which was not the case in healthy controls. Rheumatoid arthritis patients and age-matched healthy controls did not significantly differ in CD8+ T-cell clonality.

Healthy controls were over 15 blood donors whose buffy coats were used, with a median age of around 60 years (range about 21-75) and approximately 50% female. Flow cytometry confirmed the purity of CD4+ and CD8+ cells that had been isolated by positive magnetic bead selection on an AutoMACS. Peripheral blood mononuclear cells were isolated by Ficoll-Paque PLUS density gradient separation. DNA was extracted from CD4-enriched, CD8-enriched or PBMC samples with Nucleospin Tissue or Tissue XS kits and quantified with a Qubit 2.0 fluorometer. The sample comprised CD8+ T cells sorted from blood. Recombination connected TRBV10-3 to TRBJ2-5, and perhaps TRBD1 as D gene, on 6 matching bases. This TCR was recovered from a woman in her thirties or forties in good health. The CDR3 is CAISGGQGSQETQYF. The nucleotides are TGTGCCATCAGTGGGGGGCAGGGCTCACAAGAGACCCAGTACTTC.